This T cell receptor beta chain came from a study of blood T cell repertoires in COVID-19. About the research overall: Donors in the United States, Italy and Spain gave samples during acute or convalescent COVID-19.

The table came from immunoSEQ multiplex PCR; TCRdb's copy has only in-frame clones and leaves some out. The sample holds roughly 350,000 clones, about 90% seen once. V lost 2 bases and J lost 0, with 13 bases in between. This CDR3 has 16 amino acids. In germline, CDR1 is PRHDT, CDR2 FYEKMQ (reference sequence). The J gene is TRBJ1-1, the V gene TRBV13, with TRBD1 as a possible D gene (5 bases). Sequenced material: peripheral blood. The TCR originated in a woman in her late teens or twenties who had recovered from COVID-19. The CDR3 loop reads CASSLTGEEMNTEAFF. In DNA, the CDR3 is TGTGCCAGCAGCTTAACGGGGGAGGAAATGAACACTGAAGCTTTCTTT.